The source of this T cell receptor (beta chain) is a study of human T cells and chemical hapten exposure. About the research overall: Small pooled library volume differences chiefly drove per-sample TCR yield variation. Findings and limits, study-wide: After DPC sensitization, TCRs above 1 in 1000 frequency showed no change.

Blood, whole and unfractionated, served as the source for total RNA extraction. Single cDNA molecules in the library carried unique molecular identifiers attached during preparation. As processed by the authors: Individual samples carried between roughly 20,000 and 690,600 TCRs, with 95,638 as the median. MiXCR, applied by TCRdb to the 5' RACE reads, yields one record per CDR3 protein. In this record, the V and J calls reflect TCRdb's handling and not the investigators' own analysis. The sample has approximately 80,000 distinct CDR3 sequences; roughly 15% are singletons. The ends lost 1 base at V and 9 bases at J; junction bases unmatched: 16. The CDR3 sequence is 18 residues long. CDR1 is LGHDT and CDR2 is YNNKEL in the germline V gene (reference sequence). This clonotype was recorded a few times. Its specificity is not known.

The sequence was obtained from a female donor in good health. The V and J genes are TRBV3-1 and TRBJ2-4; 9 bases match TRBD2. The chain's CDR3 is CASSQVPGLAGPLGIQYF. Written as DNA, the CDR3 is TGTGCCAGCAGCCAAGTACCGGGGCTAGCGGGACCTTTAGGCATTCAGTACTTC. The full variable domain, rest sourced from reference TRBV3-1 and TRBJ2-4, is DTAVSQTPKYLVTQMGNDKSIKCEQNLGHDTMYWYKQDSKKFLKIMFSYNNKELIINETVPNRFSPKSPDKAHLNLHINSLELGDSAVYFCASSQVPGLAGPLGIQYFGAGTRLSVL.